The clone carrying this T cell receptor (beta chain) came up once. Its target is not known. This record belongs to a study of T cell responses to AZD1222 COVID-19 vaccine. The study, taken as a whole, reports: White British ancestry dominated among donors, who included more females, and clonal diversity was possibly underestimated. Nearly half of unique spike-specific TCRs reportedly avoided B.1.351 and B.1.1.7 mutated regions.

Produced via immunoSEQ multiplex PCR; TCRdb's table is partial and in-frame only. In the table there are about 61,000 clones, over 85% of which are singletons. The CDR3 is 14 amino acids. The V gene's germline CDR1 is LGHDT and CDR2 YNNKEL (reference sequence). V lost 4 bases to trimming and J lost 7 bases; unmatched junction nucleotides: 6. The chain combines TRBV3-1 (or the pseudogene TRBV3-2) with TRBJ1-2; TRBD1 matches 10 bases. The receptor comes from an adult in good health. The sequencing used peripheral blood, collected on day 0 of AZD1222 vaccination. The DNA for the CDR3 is TGTGCCAGCAGCCCGACAGGGGGCGCGGGTGGCTACACCTTC. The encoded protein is CASSPTGGAGGYTF.